This entry lists 23 T cell receptor beta chains sequenced from one sample in a study of early stage breast cancer tumors. The data were produced by immunoSEQ multiplex PCR, yet TCRdb's version contains in-frame clones alone and is incomplete. This sample has about 72,000 clones; approximately 79% occur once, and the top ten carry approximately 3.7%. The material sequenced was blood. The receptor source for this set is a person between 55 and 69 years old with breast cancer.

The V call is TRBV28, the J call TRBJ2-1, with 10 bases matching TRBD2. Germline CDR1 is MDHEN and CDR2 is SYDVKM. V lost 3 bases to trimming and J lost 0 bases; unmatched junction nucleotides: 5. The CDR3 loop spans 17 amino acids. The CDR3 reads CASSFEAGGPSYNEQFF. The CDR3, as DNA: TGTGCCAGCAGTTTTGAAGCGGGAGGGCCCTCCTACAATGAGCAGTTCTTC. The full variable domain, its missing parts supplied by reference TRBV28 and TRBJ2-1, is DVKVTQSSRYLVKRTGEKVFLECVQDMDHENMFWYRQDPGLGLRLIYFSYDVKMKEKGDIPEGYSVSREKKERFSLILESASTNQTSMYLCASSFEAGGPSYNEQFFGPGTRLTVL.

V and J are TRBV9 and TRBJ2-5; D possibly matches TRBD1 or TRBD2 (5 bases each). In germline, CDR1 is SGDLS, CDR2 YYNGEE. Trimming removed 0 bases from V and 5 bases from J, with 11 bases in between. There are 14 residues in the CDR3. This CDR3 reads CASSVDGGKETQYF. The CDR3 coding sequence is TGTGCCAGCAGCGTAGATGGGGGTAAGGAGACCCAGTACTTC. Combining the CDR3 with reference TRBV9 and TRBJ2-5 gives the whole variable domain DSGVTQTPKHLITATGQRVTLRCSPRSGDLSVYWYQQSLDQGLQFLIQYYNGEERAKGNILERFSAQQFPDLHSELNLSSLELGDSALYFCASSVDGGKETQYFGPGTRLLVL.

CDR3 sequence (DNA): TGTGCCAGTAGTATAGCGGGGCCCCAGCATTTT. Its translation is CASSIAGPQHF. The V and J genes are TRBV19 and TRBJ1-5; D ambiguous. The germline CDR1 and CDR2 sequences are LNHDA and SQIVND (reference sequence). CDR3 size: 11 residues. Trimming cost V 1 base and J 9 bases, with 4 bases left between them.

The V gene is TRBV5-1, the J gene TRBJ1-1; 7 positions match TRBD1. CDR3 size: 13 residues. The ends lost 0 bases at V and 5 bases at J; junction bases unmatched: 1. Germline CDR1 and CDR2: SGHRS and YFSETQ. CDR3 sequence reads: CASSLEGATEAFF. As DNA, the CDR3 is TGCGCCAGCAGCTTGGAGGGGGCGACTGAAGCTTTCTTT. Full variable domain (remainder filled in from reference TRBV5-1 and TRBJ1-1): KAGVTQTPRYLIKTRGQQVTLSCSPISGHRSVSWYQQTPGQGLQFLFEYFSETQRNKGNFPGRFSGRQFSNSRSEMNVSTLELGDSALYLCASSLEGATEAFFGQGTRLTVV.

The V call is TRBV5-1, the J call TRBJ1-1; 9 bases line up with TRBD1. V was pared by 0 bases and J by 0 bases, with 3 bases of the junction left unmatched. Per the germline V gene, CDR1 is SGHRS and CDR2 is YFSETQ. The CDR3 length is 16 residues. The CDR3 is CASSLGTGAMNTEAFF. The DNA of the CDR3 is TGCGCCAGCAGCTTGGGGACAGGGGCCATGAACACTGAAGCTTTCTTT. Combining the CDR3 with reference TRBV5-1 and TRBJ1-1 gives the whole variable domain KAGVTQTPRYLIKTRGQQVTLSCSPISGHRSVSWYQQTPGQGLQFLFEYFSETQRNKGNFPGRFSGRQFSNSRSEMNVSTLELGDSALYLCASSLGTGAMNTEAFFGQGTRLTVV.

This clone was detected once. The V and J genes are TRBV20-1 and TRBJ2-7; D is undetermined. V was shortened by 5 bases and J by 3 bases, with 8 bases between the two germline ends. There are 11 residues in the CDR3. CDR1 is DFQATT and CDR2 is SNEGSKA in the germline V gene (reference sequence). The CDR3 loop reads CSALTSYEQYF. The CDR3 coding sequence is TGCAGTGCTCTGACAAGCTACGAGCAGTACTTC.

This clone was observed a handful of times. This CDR3 is CASSSADSNQPQHF. As DNA, the CDR3 is TGTGCCAGCAGCTCAGCAGACAGCAATCAGCCCCAGCATTTT. The chain links TRBV7-3 to TRBJ1-5; no clear D. This CDR3 is built from 14 residues. V lost 4 bases and J 1 base, leaving 8 bases between the germline ends. In germline, CDR1 is SGHTA, CDR2 FQGTGA. Filled out from reference TRBV7-3 and TRBJ1-5, the complete variable domain reads GAGVSQTPSNKVTEKGKYVELRCDPISGHTALYWYRQSLGQGPEFLIYFQGTGAADDSGLPNDRFFAVRPEGSVSTLKIQRTERGDSAVYLCASSSADSNQPQHFGDGTRLSIL.

J is TRBJ1-4 and V is TRBV27; 9 bases match TRBD1. Per the germline V gene, CDR1 is MNHEY and CDR2 is SMNVEV (reference sequence). V lost 3 bases to trimming and J lost 3 bases; unmatched junction nucleotides: 2. The CDR3 consists of 15 residues. CDR3 DNA sequence: TGTGCCAGCAGTTTGGACAGGGGCCCTAATGAAAAACTGTTTTTT. This translates into CASSLDRGPNEKLFF.

The chain links TRBV5-1 to TRBJ2-3; possibly TRBD1 for D (5 bases). The CDR3 is made up of 12 amino acids. CDR1 and CDR2 from the germline V gene are SGHRS and YFSETQ. Trimming pared 6 bases from V and 1 base from J, leaving 6 bases between. The CDR3 nucleotides read TGCGCCAGCACCAGGGGCACAGATACGCAGTATTTT. This sequence encodes CASTRGTDTQYF.

The chain carries TRBV6-6 and TRBJ2-1, with 10 positions matching TRBD1. Germline CDR1 MNHNY, CDR2 SVGAGI (reference sequence). The CDR3 length is 13 residues. V lost 5 bases and J lost 8; bases outside the gene matches: 3. The DNA for the CDR3 is TGTGCCAGCAGTCCGACAGGGGGCGATGAGCAGTTCTTC. Translation: CASSPTGGDEQFF.

This clone appeared a single time. The chain uses TRBV7-6 and TRBJ2-2; TRBD2 might be the D (7 bases). CDR3 size: 16 residues. V was clipped by 0 bases and J by 2 bases, with 10 bases between them. The germline V gene encodes CDR1 SGHVS and CDR2 FNYEAQ. CDR3 DNA sequence: TGTGCCAGCAGCTTAGCGCGGGGGCCCAACACCGGGGAGCTGTTTTTT. Its protein product is CASSLARGPNTGELFF.

The CDR3 DNA is TGCGCCAGCAGCTTTCAAGCGGGGGGTTCGACCGGGGAGCTGTTTTTT. It is translated as CASSFQAGGSTGELFF. The V gene is TRBV5-1, the J gene TRBJ2-2, with 9 bases matching TRBD2. The CDR3 runs to 16 residues. Per the germline V gene, CDR1 is SGHRS and CDR2 is YFSETQ. The ends lost 2 bases at V and 5 bases at J; junction bases unmatched: 7.

The chain couples TRBV7-8 to TRBJ2-6, with D unclear. V shed 5 bases and J shed 0 bases, with 5 bases lying between them. CDR1 and CDR2 (germline): SGHVS, FQNEAQ. This CDR3 is built from 14 residues. DNA for the CDR3: TGTGCCAGCAGCAGGGACTCTGGGGCCAACGTCCTGACTTTC. Translated: CASSRDSGANVLTF.

V usage is TRBV29-1 and J usage is TRBJ2-3, with D perhaps matching TRBD1 or TRBD2 (6 bases each). V was pared by 5 bases and J by 1 base, with 13 bases between. CDR1 and CDR2 (germline): SQVTM, ANQGSEA. The CDR3 is 14 residues long. CDR3 region: CSVFRRGRTDTQYF. The CDR3 nucleotides are TGCAGCGTTTTTAGACGGGGGCGCACAGATACGCAGTATTTT.

The chain employs TRBV5-4 and TRBJ2-2; perhaps TRBD1 as D (5 bases). CDR1 is SGHNT, CDR2 YYREEE, per germline (reference sequence). The CDR3 has 15 amino acids. Trimming stripped 0 bases from V and 4 bases from J, with 10 bases between. The CDR3 bases are TGTGCCAGCAGCTTGGCCTTTCAGGGCACCGGGGAGCTGTTTTTT. It yields the protein CASSLAFQGTGELFF.

This chain connects TRBV19 to TRBJ1-2; D gene unclear. V gave up 0 bases and J gave up 4 bases, with 9 bases separating them. Germline CDR1 is LNHDA and CDR2 is SQIVND (reference sequence). CDR3 length: 14 residues. Here the CDR3 reads CASSIESGIYGYTF. The CDR3 region has the DNA TGTGCCAGTAGTATAGAAAGCGGGATCTATGGCTACACCTTC.

The V and J genes are TRBV11-3 and TRBJ2-2, with D tentatively TRBD1 (6 bases). CDR1 SGHNT and CDR2 YENEEA come from the germline V gene. The CDR3 is made up of 14 amino acids. Deletions cut 3 bases from V and 5 bases from J, with 10 bases between. CDR3 bases: TGTGCCAGCAGCTTGATACAGGGAACCGGGGAGCTGTTTTTT. As protein: CASSLIQGTGELFF.

V gene TRBV14 combines with J gene TRBJ2-5; D gene unclear. This CDR3 is 12 amino acids long. CDR1 is SGHDN, CDR2 FVKESK, per germline. V was trimmed by 4 bases and J by 5 bases, leaving 8 bases between them. Here the CDR3 reads CASSRTTETQYF. CDR3 DNA: TGTGCCAGCAGCCGTACGACTGAGACCCAGTACTTC.

The chain combines TRBV5-4 with TRBJ1-1, with a weak D call TRBD1 (5 bases). The CDR3 consists of 14 residues. Germline V lookup: CDR1 SGHNT, CDR2 YYREEE (reference sequence). Trimming took 4 bases from V and 8 from J, leaving 18 bases between them. The CDR3 DNA sequence: TGTGCCAGCAGCCAGCCAGGGCAGGCTGACGAAGCTTTCTTT. It specifies CASSQPGQADEAFF.

This clone was recorded a few times. The chain carries TRBV28 and TRBJ1-5; D not resolved. The CDR3 extends over 11 amino acids. The germline CDR1 and CDR2 sequences are MDHEN and SYDVKM. V was shortened by 5 bases and J by 10 bases, with 9 bases between the two germline ends. CDR3 amino acids: CASSAFHPQHF. The CDR3 coding sequence is TGTGCCAGCAGTGCCTTTCACCCCCAGCATTTT.

This clone was seen just once. This chain links TRBV19 with TRBJ1-5, with D possibly being TRBD1 (6 bases). Trimming took off 5 bases at V and 2 bases at J, with 16 bases between the two ends. Germline lookup yields CDR1 LNHDA and CDR2 SQIVND (reference sequence). The CDR3 covers 16 residues. Written as DNA, the CDR3 is TGTGCCAGTAGTGGGGGCACAGGGTATGGCAATCAGCCCCAGCATTTT. Its protein product is CASSGGTGYGNQPQHF.

This sequence joins TRBV5-8 and TRBJ1-2; unclear D gene. Germline V gives CDR1 SGHTS, CDR2 YDEGEE. The CDR3 loop spans 13 amino acids. V lost 0 bases to trimming and J lost 8 bases, with 11 bases between them. The CDR3 reads CASSLEGARGYTF. CDR3 in DNA: TGTGCCAGCAGCTTGGAGGGTGCTAGGGGCTACACCTTC.

The V and J genes are TRBV15 and TRBJ2-5; 7 nucleotides match TRBD1. J gave up 5 bases and V 1 base, and 10 bases lay outside the gene matches. CDR1 is LNHNV and CDR2 is YYDKDF in the germline V gene (reference sequence). The CDR3 sequence is 16 residues long. The CDR3 nucleotides are TGTGCCACCAGCAGAGCGTATGGACAGGAGAGCGAGACCCAGTACTTC. This translates into CATSRAYGQESETQYF.